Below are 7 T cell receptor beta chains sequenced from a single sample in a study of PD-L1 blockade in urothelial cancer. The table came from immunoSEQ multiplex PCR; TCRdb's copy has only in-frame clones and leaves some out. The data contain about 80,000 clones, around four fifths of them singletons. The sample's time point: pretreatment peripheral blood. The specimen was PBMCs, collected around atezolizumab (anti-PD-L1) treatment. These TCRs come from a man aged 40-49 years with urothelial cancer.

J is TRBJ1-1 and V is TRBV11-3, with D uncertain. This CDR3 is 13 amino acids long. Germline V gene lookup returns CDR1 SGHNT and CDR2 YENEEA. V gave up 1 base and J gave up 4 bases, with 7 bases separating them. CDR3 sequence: CASSLGSTTEAFF. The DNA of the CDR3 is TGTGCCAGCAGCTTAGGCTCTACCACTGAAGCTTTCTTT. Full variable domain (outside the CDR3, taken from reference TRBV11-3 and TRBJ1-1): EAGVVQSPRYKIIEKKQPVAFWCNPISGHNTLYWYLQNLGQGPELLIRYENEEAVDDSQLPKDRFSAERLKGVDSTLKIQPAELGDSAVYLCASSLGSTTEAFFGQGTRLTVV.

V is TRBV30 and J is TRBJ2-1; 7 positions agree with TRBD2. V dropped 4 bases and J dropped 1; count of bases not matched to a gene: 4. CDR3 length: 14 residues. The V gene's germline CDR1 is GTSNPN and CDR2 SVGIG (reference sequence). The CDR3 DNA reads TGTGCCTGGAAGGGGAGGGGTTCCTACAATGAGCAGTTCTTC. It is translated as CAWKGRGSYNEQFF.

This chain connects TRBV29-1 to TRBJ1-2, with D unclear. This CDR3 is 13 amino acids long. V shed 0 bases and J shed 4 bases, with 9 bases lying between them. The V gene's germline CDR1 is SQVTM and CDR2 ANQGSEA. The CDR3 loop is CSVEEGGFYGYTF. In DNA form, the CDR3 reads TGCAGCGTTGAAGAAGGAGGCTTCTATGGCTACACCTTC. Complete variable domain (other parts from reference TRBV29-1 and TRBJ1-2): SAVISQKPSRDICQRGTSLTIQCQVDSQVTMMFWYRQQPGQSLTLIATANQGSEATYESGFVIDKFPISRPNLTFSTLTVSNMSPEDSSIYLCSVEEGGFYGYTFGSGTRLTVV.

CDR3 in DNA: TGCAGCGTTGAAGATCTTCCAGATACGCAGTATTTT. Amino acid sequence: CSVEDLPDTQYF. The J gene is TRBJ2-3, the V gene TRBV29-1; D is unclear. Germline CDR1 and CDR2: SQVTM and ANQGSEA. The CDR3 has 12 residues. V was shortened by 0 bases and J by 4 bases, with 5 bases between the two germline ends.

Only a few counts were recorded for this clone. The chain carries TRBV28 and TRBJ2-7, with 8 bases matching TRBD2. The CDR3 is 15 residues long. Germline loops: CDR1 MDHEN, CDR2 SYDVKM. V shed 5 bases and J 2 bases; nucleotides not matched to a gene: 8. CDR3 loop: CASSPSGTSTYEQYF. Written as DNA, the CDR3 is TGTGCCAGCAGTCCTTCCGGGACTAGTACCTACGAGCAGTACTTC.

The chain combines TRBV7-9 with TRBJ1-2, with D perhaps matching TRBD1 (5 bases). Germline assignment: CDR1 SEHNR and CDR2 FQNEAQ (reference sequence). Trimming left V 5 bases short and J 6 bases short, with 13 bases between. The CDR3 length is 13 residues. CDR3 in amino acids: CASSPDRRDGYTF. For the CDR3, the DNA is TGTGCCAGCAGCCCAGACAGACGAGATGGCTACACCTTC.

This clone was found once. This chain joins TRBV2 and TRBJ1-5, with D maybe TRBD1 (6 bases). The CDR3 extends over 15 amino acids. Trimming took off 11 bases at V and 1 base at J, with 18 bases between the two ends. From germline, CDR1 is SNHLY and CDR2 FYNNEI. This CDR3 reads CASKAGASSNQPQHF. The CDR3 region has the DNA TGTGCCTCCAAGGCGGGGGCAAGCAGCAATCAGCCCCAGCATTTT.